Described below is a single TCR beta chain sequence and its context. The CDR3 runs 14 residues. Germline CDR1 and CDR2: MNHEY and SVGEGT. Unmatched junction bases numbered 4, after V lost 6 bases and J lost 2 bases. Second-dose timings of about 4 or about 12 weeks were pooled. This entry comes from a study of T cell responses to AZD1222 COVID-19 vaccine. Measured with immunoSEQ multiplex PCR; TCRdb has only the in-frame clones, and not every one. The table includes under 95,000 clones, about nine tenths detected once. The origin of this receptor is an adult who received the AZD1222 COVID-19 vaccine. The specimen comprised peripheral blood, sampled 28 days after the second AZD1222 dose. V is TRBV6-2 or TRBV6-3 and J is TRBJ1-5; the match to TRBD1 covers 7 bases. The CDR3 protein is CASSRGMGNQPQHF. Written as DNA, the CDR3 is TGTGCCAGCAGCAGGGGGATGGGCAATCAGCCCCAGCATTTT.